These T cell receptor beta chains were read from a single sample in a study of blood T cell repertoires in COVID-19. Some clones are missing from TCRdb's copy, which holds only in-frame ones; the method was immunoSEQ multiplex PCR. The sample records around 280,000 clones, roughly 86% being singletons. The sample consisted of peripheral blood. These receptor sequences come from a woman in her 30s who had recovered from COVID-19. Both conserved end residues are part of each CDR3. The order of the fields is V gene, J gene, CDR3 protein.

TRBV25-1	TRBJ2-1	CASGHNEQFF
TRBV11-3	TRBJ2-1	CASSSPGAGYNEQFF
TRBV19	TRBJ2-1	CASSRGASSYNEQFF
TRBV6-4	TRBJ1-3	CASNSGGGEGNTIYF
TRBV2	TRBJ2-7	CASSSGSYEQYF
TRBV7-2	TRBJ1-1	CASSVDRGNTEAFF
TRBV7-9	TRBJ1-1	CASGTGGGTEAFF
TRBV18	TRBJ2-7	CASSAGQGESYEQYF
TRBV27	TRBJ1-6	CASRRQGLSYNSPLHF
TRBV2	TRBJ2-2	CARGRAITNTGELFF
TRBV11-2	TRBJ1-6	CASSLVLRGWGNSPLHF
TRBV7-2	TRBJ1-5	CASSLESLKLPQHF
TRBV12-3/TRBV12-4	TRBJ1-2	CASGYGGQVDYTF
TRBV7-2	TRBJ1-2	CASSFRDTPYGYTF
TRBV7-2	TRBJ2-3	CASSSGTGGEDTQYF
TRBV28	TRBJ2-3	CASSLQGAVYTDTQYF
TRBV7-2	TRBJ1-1	CASSPRGGSVGGYGAEAFF
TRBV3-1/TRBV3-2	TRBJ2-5	CASSRGVAGGIETQYF
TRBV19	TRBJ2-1	CASSVVGSSYNEQFF
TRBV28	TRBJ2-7	CASSGRDRGFEQYF
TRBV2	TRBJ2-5	CASSELGQGSQETQYF
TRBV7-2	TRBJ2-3	CASSSGEITDTQYF
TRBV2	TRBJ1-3	CASQTGVGNTIYF
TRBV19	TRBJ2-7	CASSQQGSSYEQYF
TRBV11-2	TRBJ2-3	CASSLDLTAGGDTDTQYF
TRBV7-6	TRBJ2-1	CASSLGGGLMYNEQFF
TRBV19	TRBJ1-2	CASSIGSGSDGYTF
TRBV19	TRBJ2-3	CASSTSSFTDTQYF
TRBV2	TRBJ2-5	CASRGTGAIQETQYF
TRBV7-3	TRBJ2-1	CASSLPGLRDEQFF
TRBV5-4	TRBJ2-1	CASSVPTRMNEQFF
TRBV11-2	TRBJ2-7	CASSLLTGGAEQYF
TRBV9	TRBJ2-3	CASNPGSGSVDTQYF
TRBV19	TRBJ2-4	CASSPTWGDDIQYF
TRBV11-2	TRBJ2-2	CASSRPAEGRAGELFF
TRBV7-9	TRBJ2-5	CASSERMTGLGETQYF
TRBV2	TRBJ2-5	CASSELAGGQETQYF
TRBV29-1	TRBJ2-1	CSVEGGSSYNEQFF
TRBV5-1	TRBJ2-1	CASSLAGVANEQFF
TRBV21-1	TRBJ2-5	CASSEQGPEETQYF
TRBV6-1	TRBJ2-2	CASSEPVAGTSGINTGELFF
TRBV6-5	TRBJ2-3	CASNPLAGGADTQYF
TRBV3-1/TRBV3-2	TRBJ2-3	CASSRGVPSTDTQYF
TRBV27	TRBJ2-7	CASSHGSAYEQYF